This TCR beta chain appears in the sequencing data of a study of blood T cell repertoires in COVID-19. At the level of the study: PBMCs, B-cell-depleted T cells, or T cells provided the cDNA or gDNA that made up the material.

Sequencing used immunoSEQ multiplex PCR; TCRdb keeps in-frame clones, though not all of them. The sample records hundreds of thousands of clones, less than 90% being singletons. The CDR3 extends over 14 amino acids. J was trimmed by 6 bases and V by 7 bases; bases with no gene match: 10. Per germline, CDR1 LNHDA and CDR2 SQIVND (reference sequence). The genes are TRBV19 and TRBJ1-1; 8 nucleotides agree with TRBD1. The sequenced material came from PBMCs or T cells enriched from blood (not recorded which). The receptor was isolated from a woman aged 50 to 65 who had recovered from COVID-19. The CDR3 DNA is TGTGCCAGTAAGGTTGACAGGGGTTCGTCTGAAGCTTTCTTT. Protein: CASKVDRGSSEAFF.